Presented here are 17 T cell receptor beta chains from one specimen sequenced in a study of cytomegalovirus exposure and HLA in healthy donors. This PCR relied on a set of 60 Vbeta primers and 13 Jbeta primers. Some clones are missing from TCRdb's copy, which holds only in-frame ones; the method was immunoSEQ multiplex PCR. The sample includes roughly 140,000 clones, about four fifths of them seen just once. Sequences were obtained from PBMCs. The receptors were gathered from a man aged 35 to 55 in good health and CMV-seropositive.

The V gene is TRBV19, the J gene TRBJ2-5; 9 bases agree with TRBD2. With V trimmed by 3 bases and J by 4 bases, 6 bases remained unmatched. The CDR3 consists of 15 residues. The germline CDR1 and CDR2 sequences are LNHDA and SQIVND (reference sequence). The DNA for the CDR3 is TGTGCCAGTAGTATTTCGCGGGAGGGGACAGAGACCCAGTACTTC. Translating it yields CASSISREGTETQYF.

The V and J genes are TRBV6-6 and TRBJ2-6; no firm D call. Germline CDR1 reads MNHNY; CDR2 reads SVGAGI (reference sequence). V was trimmed by 11 bases and J by 0 bases, leaving 8 bases between them. The CDR3 loop spans 13 amino acids. The chain's CDR3 is CAVLISGANVLTF. CDR3 DNA: TGTGCCGTCCTAATCTCTGGGGCCAACGTCCTGACTTTC.

This chain links TRBV7-7 with TRBJ2-5; 10 bases are shared with TRBD2. After removal of 4 bases from V and 5 bases from J, the junction contained 4 bases not matched to a gene. The CDR3 contains 14 residues. Germline lookup yields CDR1 SSHAT and CDR2 FNYEAQ (reference sequence). The CDR3 sequence is CASSSSGGGETQYF. Here the CDR3 DNA reads TGTGCCAGCAGCTCTAGCGGGGGTGGGGAGACCCAGTACTTC.

Only a few counts were recorded for this clone. The V call is TRBV4-1, the J call TRBJ2-3; 9 bases line up with TRBD2. The CDR3 totals 18 residues. Germline V lookup: CDR1 MGHRA, CDR2 YSYEKL. V was pared by 1 base and J by 0 bases, with 8 bases of the junction left unmatched. The CDR3 coding sequence is TGCGCCAGCAGCCAAGTGGCGACTAGCGGAACGAGCACAGATACGCAGTATTTT. It specifies CASSQVATSGTSTDTQYF.

Regarding this clone: Other DNA sequences in this specimen translate into the identical CDR3. This chain links TRBV10-3 with TRBJ1-5; D unclear. The V end was cut by 0 bases, the J end by 0 bases, with 12 bases between. Germline V gene data show CDR1 as ENHRY and CDR2 as SYGVKD. This CDR3 is built from 17 residues. The CDR3 sequence is CAISESGGAGSNQPQHF. CDR3 sequence (DNA): TGTGCCATCAGTGAGTCAGGTGGCGCGGGTAGCAATCAGCCCCAGCATTTT.

The chain recombines TRBV5-1 with TRBJ1-1; D remains ambiguous. Trimming left V 4 bases short and J 3 bases short, with 7 bases between. Looked up from germline, CDR1 is SGHRS and CDR2 is YFSETQ. This CDR3 spans 12 amino acids. CDR3 nucleotides: TGCGCCAGCAGCCTTTCTCACACTGAAGCTTTCTTT. It yields the protein CASSLSHTEAFF. The whole variable domain, remainder taken from reference TRBV5-1 and TRBJ1-1, is KAGVTQTPRYLIKTRGQQVTLSCSPISGHRSVSWYQQTPGQGLQFLFEYFSETQRNKGNFPGRFSGRQFSNSRSEMNVSTLELGDSALYLCASSLSHTEAFFGQGTRLTVV.

This clone has only a few counts. V is TRBV30 and J is TRBJ1-3, with TRBD1 matching 10 bases. Germline CDR1 GTSNPN, CDR2 SVGIG (reference sequence). Trimming at V came to 3 bases and at J to 4 bases, leaving 6 bases not matched to a gene. This CDR3 is 15 amino acids long. The CDR3 here is CAWRSGTGDGNTIYF. The DNA for the CDR3 is TGTGCCTGGAGGTCCGGGACAGGGGACGGAAACACCATATATTTT.

This sequence joins TRBV7-9 and TRBJ1-2; D is possibly TRBD1 (5 bases). V was clipped by 3 bases and J by 4 bases, with 6 bases between them. This CDR3 region has 12 residues. From germline, CDR1 is SEHNR and CDR2 FQNEAQ (reference sequence). The CDR3 sequence is CASSFRAYGYTF. The CDR3 DNA is TGTGCCAGCAGCTTCAGGGCCTATGGCTACACCTTC.

The chain carries TRBV5-1 and TRBJ2-1; 8 bases match TRBD2. Trimming took 1 base from V and 4 from J; bases not matched to a gene: 7. Germline assignment: CDR1 SGHRS and CDR2 YFSETQ. The CDR3 has 16 amino acids. In nucleotides, the CDR3 is TGCGCCAGCAGCTTGAGGCCGGGAGGGCCTTACAATGAGCAGTTCTTC. Translated: CASSLRPGGPYNEQFF.

The chain recombines TRBV7-9 with TRBJ2-1, with D perhaps matching TRBD2 (6 bases). The V gene's germline CDR1 is SEHNR and CDR2 FQNEAQ (reference sequence). The CDR3 extends over 12 amino acids. The ends were cut back, 4 bases at V and 10 bases at J, with 11 bases in the middle. CDR3 sequence reads: CASSSGRGEQFF. CDR3 sequence (DNA): TGTGCCAGCAGCTCAGGGCGGGGAGAGCAGTTCTTC. Full variable domain (rest looked up from reference TRBV7-9 and TRBJ2-1): DTGVSQNPRHKITKRGQNVTFRCDPISEHNRLYWYRQTLGQGPEFLTYFQNEAQLEKSRLLSDRFSAERPKGSFSTLEIQRTEQGDSAMYLCASSSGRGEQFFGPGTRLTVL.

The chain is built from TRBV14 and TRBJ2-7; 7 positions match TRBD1. Trimming at V came to 3 bases and at J to 2 bases, leaving 7 bases not matched to a gene. Germline lookup yields CDR1 SGHDN and CDR2 FVKESK. CDR3 length: 15 residues. For the CDR3, the DNA is TGTGCCAGCAGCCACGGTTGGACAGGTCCCTACGAGCAGTACTTC. Translated, it gives CASSHGWTGPYEQYF.

This clone was observed a handful of times. The rearrangement uses TRBV7-9 and TRBJ2-5; 9 positions agree with TRBD1. Gene TRBJ2-7 matches the end of the DNA better, so the J call may be wrong. CDR3 length: 17 amino acids. CDR1 is SEHNR, CDR2 FQNEAQ, per germline (reference sequence). CDR3 bases: TGTGCCAGCAGCAAGCGCAAGGGGACAGGGTCTGGTTACGAGCAGTACTTC. Amino acid sequence: CASSKRKGTGSGYEQYF.

This rearrangement joins TRBV9 to TRBJ2-7, with D unclear. Germline loops: CDR1 SGDLS, CDR2 YYNGEE. The ends were cut back, 0 bases at V and 3 bases at J, with 13 bases in the middle. This CDR3 is 15 amino acids long. Here the CDR3 DNA reads TGTGCCAGCAGCGTAGCTGACGGGTCCTTCTACGAGCAGTACTTC. Its translation: CASSVADGSFYEQYF.

This chain connects TRBV11-3 to TRBJ2-7, with a tentative D call TRBD2 (6 bases). This CDR3 has 13 residues. The V end was cut by 0 bases, the J end by 8 bases, with 11 bases between. The germline CDR1 and CDR2 sequences are SGHNT and YENEEA. This CDR3 reads CASSLDTGVQQYF. CDR3 nucleotides: TGTGCCAGCAGCTTAGATACGGGAGTGCAGCAGTACTTC. The full variable domain, in which reference TRBV11-3 and TRBJ2-7 provide the parts outside the CDR3, is EAGVVQSPRYKIIEKKQPVAFWCNPISGHNTLYWYLQNLGQGPELLIRYENEEAVDDSQLPKDRFSAERLKGVDSTLKIQPAELGDSAVYLCASSLDTGVQQYFGPGTRLTVT.

The rearrangement uses TRBV9 and TRBJ2-4; 8 bases match TRBD1. The CDR3 is 13 amino acids. From germline, CDR1 is SGDLS and CDR2 YYNGEE. With 4 bases clipped from V and 8 bases from J, the junction kept 5 bases outside the gene matches. Here the CDR3 reads CASSRGQGDIQYF. The CDR3 coding sequence is TGTGCCAGCAGCCGAGGACAGGGAGACATTCAGTACTTC.

The V and J genes are TRBV7-2 and TRBJ1-2, with 10 nucleotides matching TRBD1. The CDR3 runs 14 residues. Germline CDR1 is SGHTA and CDR2 is FQGNSA. V gave up 7 bases and J gave up 2 bases; unmatched junction bases: 4. The CDR3: CASTRDRGNYGYTF. The CDR3 DNA is TGTGCCAGCACTCGGGACAGGGGAAACTATGGCTACACCTTC.

V is TRBV30 and J is TRBJ2-7, with 12 bases matching TRBD2. Germline V lookup: CDR1 GTSNPN, CDR2 SVGIG (reference sequence). V was clipped by 7 bases and J by 4 bases; unmatched bases: 14. This CDR3 has 16 amino acids. For the CDR3, the DNA is TGTGCCTTTTTGGGATCTAGCGGGAGGGCCAGGTACGAGCAGTACTTC. It encodes CAFLGSSGRARYEQYF.